The T cell receptor beta chain under discussion was sequenced for a study of blood T cell repertoires in COVID-19. As for the study in general: Sites across the United States, Italy and Spain contributed samples from acute and convalescent COVID-19. Sources were T cells, B-cell-depleted T cells, or PBMCs; the material itself was cDNA or gDNA.

In the original analysis: Amplification of reference gene primers was used by the study to estimate nucleated cell counts. Some clones are missing from TCRdb's copy, which holds only in-frame ones; the method was immunoSEQ multiplex PCR. D and trimming were read from the DNA, whereas the V and J calls and clone size are those reported in that table. The sample has about 50,000 clones; 85% to 90% are singletons. Germline V gene lookup returns CDR1 LNHDA and CDR2 SQIVND (reference sequence). This CDR3 has 15 amino acids. The V gene end was trimmed by 2 bases and the J gene end by 4 bases; junction bases not matched to a gene: 2.

The receptor was isolated from a human donor in a cohort sampled during active COVID-19. The rearrangement joins TRBV19 to TRBJ1-5; 10 bases fit TRBD1. Sequencing was done on a sample of peripheral blood. The CDR3 DNA is TGTGCCAGTAGTATATCGGGACAGGGGAATCAGCCCCAGCATTTT. Encoded protein: CASSISGQGNQPQHF.